Below are 15 T cell receptor beta chains sequenced from a single sample in a study of blood T cell repertoires in COVID-19. Repertoires were generated with immunoSEQ multiplex PCR, while TCRdb's copy carries only in-frame clones and drops some. The sample gives more than 85,000 clones, about 90% of which show up once; about 4% is in the top ten. What was sequenced was peripheral blood. All receptors come from a young man with acute or convalescent COVID-19.

CDR3 sequence: CASSQDQVGGRNEQFF. The CDR3 DNA reads as TGCGCCAGCAGCCAAGATCAGGTGGGGGGGCGGAATGAGCAGTTCTTC. V is TRBV4-1 and J is TRBJ2-1, with a possible D match to TRBD2 (7 bases). In germline, CDR1 is MGHRA, CDR2 YSYEKL. This CDR3 has 16 residues. V lost 0 bases, J lost 7 bases, and 16 bases lay in between.

V usage is TRBV30 and J usage is TRBJ2-7, with TRBD2 identical over 10 bases. The CDR3 extends over 15 amino acids. From germline, CDR1 is GTSNPN and CDR2 SVGIG (reference sequence). J lost 7 bases, V lost 3 bases, and 12 bases had no gene match. CDR3 in DNA: TGTGCCTGGAGGAGAAAGGGACTAGCGAGTTCTGAGCAGTACTTC. Translation gives CAWRRKGLASSEQYF.

The chain combines TRBV6-6 with TRBJ2-2; D is uncertain. Trimming removed 4 bases at V and 8 bases at J, with 5 bases between. The CDR3 totals 11 residues. Germline assignment: CDR1 MNHNY and CDR2 SVGAGI (reference sequence). The CDR3 loop is CASSSLGELFF. In DNA form, the CDR3 reads TGTGCCAGCAGTTCCCTAGGGGAGCTGTTTTTT.

The V call is TRBV30, the J call TRBJ1-1, with D perhaps TRBD1 (6 bases). The CDR3 has 15 amino acids. The ends were cut back, 8 bases at V and 4 bases at J, with 23 bases in the middle. The germline gives CDR1 GTSNPN, CDR2 SVGIG (reference sequence). DNA of the CDR3: TGTGCCGGTCATTTAAGAGGGACAAAGGCCACTGAAGCTTTCTTT. It is translated as CAGHLRGTKATEAFF.

This chain uses TRBV11-2 with TRBJ2-5; 8 nucleotides match TRBD1. This CDR3 region has 15 residues. Trimming cost V 5 bases and J 8 bases; bases outside gene matches: 13. Germline assignment: CDR1 SGHAT and CDR2 FQNNGV. This CDR3 reads CASSGGQEIRETQYF. The CDR3 DNA is TGTGCCAGCAGCGGGGGACAGGAGATAAGAGAAACCCAGTACTTC.

The CDR3 nucleotides read TGCGCCAGCAGCCCTCGACAGGGGTCCAGGTTTACTGAAGCTTTCTTT. Translated, it gives CASSPRQGSRFTEAFF. The genes are TRBV4-1 and TRBJ1-1; 8 nucleotides line up with TRBD1. The CDR3 runs to 16 residues. Germline V gene data show CDR1 as MGHRA and CDR2 as YSYEKL. Trimming at V came to 4 bases and at J to 5 bases, leaving 12 bases not matched to a gene.

The chain has TRBV6-1 and TRBJ1-4; TRBD1 aligns across 9 bases. The V and J ends lost 6 bases and 8 bases, in that order; junction bases with no gene match: 7. Germline lookup yields CDR1 MNHNS and CDR2 SASEGT. The CDR3 is made up of 14 amino acids. CDR3 sequence (DNA): TGTGCCAGCAGAGAGGGACAGGGTGGGGAAAAACTGTTTTTT. This gives the protein CASREGQGGEKLFF.

The chain couples TRBV9 to TRBJ1-4; D gene ambiguous. Trimming removed 0 bases from V and 4 bases from J, with 13 bases in between. This CDR3 region has 16 residues. Germline V gene data show CDR1 as SGDLS and CDR2 as YYNGEE. The CDR3 sequence: CASSVVAGVSNEKLFF. For the CDR3, the DNA is TGTGCCAGCAGCGTAGTTGCCGGGGTCAGTAATGAAAAACTGTTTTTT.

The chain carries TRBV5-5 and TRBJ2-1; 10 bases fit TRBD1. V dropped 0 bases and J dropped 10; count of bases not matched to a gene: 10. The CDR3 is made up of 16 amino acids. The germline CDR1 and CDR2 sequences are SGHKS and YYEKEE (reference sequence). The CDR3 loop is CASSLAGTGENWEQFF. The DNA of the CDR3 is TGTGCCAGCAGCTTGGCCGGGACAGGGGAGAACTGGGAGCAGTTCTTC.

The gene calls are TRBV7-6 and TRBJ2-1; D possibly corresponds to TRBD2 (6 bases). V lost 5 bases and J lost 3, with 23 bases in between. The CDR3 loop spans 18 amino acids. Germline loops: CDR1 SGHVS, CDR2 FNYEAQ. As DNA, the CDR3 is TGTGCCAGCAGCCCTTCGCGGGGCACGGGAGCGGGCTACAATGAGCAGTTCTTC. It specifies CASSPSRGTGAGYNEQFF. Using reference TRBV7-6 and TRBJ2-1 for the parts outside the CDR3, the full variable domain is GAGVSQSPRYKVTKRGQDVALRCDPISGHVSLYWYRQALGQGPEFLTYFNYEAQQDKSGLPNDRFSAERPEGSISTLTIQRTEQRDSAMYRCASSPSRGTGAGYNEQFFGPGTRLTVL.

The chain joins TRBV19 to TRBJ1-2, with 7 bases matching TRBD1. V shed 3 bases, J shed 7 bases, and the junction held 8 bases outside the gene matches. Germline loops: CDR1 LNHDA, CDR2 SQIVND (reference sequence). The CDR3 totals 14 residues. DNA for the CDR3: TGTGCCAGTAGTATCCTAGGACAGGAGGGTGGCTACACCTTC. It yields the protein CASSILGQEGGYTF.

The V gene is TRBV6-1, the J gene TRBJ2-7; 8 bases map to TRBD1. The length of the CDR3 is 16 residues. The J segment lost 4 bases and the V segment lost 3 bases, leaving 11 bases of the junction unmatched. CDR1 and CDR2 from the germline V gene are MNHNS and SASEGT. CDR3: CASSDPGQGLEYEQYF. The DNA of the CDR3 is TGTGCCAGCAGTGACCCAGGACAGGGCCTAGAATACGAGCAGTACTTC.

The rearrangement uses TRBV3-1 (or the pseudogene TRBV3-2) and TRBJ1-4; no firm D call. Germline V CDR1 and CDR2: LGHDT, YNNKEL (reference sequence). This CDR3 contains 18 residues. Trimming cost V 0 bases and J 7 bases, with 21 bases left between them. DNA of the CDR3: TGTGCCAGCAGCCAAGATCTGGCGTCAACTCGGGTTGGTGAAAAACTGTTTTTT. Protein product: CASSQDLASTRVGEKLFF.

The chain recombines TRBV20-1 with TRBJ1-2; D gene uncertain. Trimming cost V 6 bases and J 6 bases, with 11 bases left between them. Germline CDR1 and CDR2: DFQATT and SNEGSKA (reference sequence). CDR3 size: 11 residues. CDR3 loop: CSAHRADGYTF. The CDR3 region has the DNA TGCAGTGCCCACCGTGCGGATGGCTACACCTTC.

The CDR3 region has the DNA TGTGCCAGCAGCCCCTACCGAGTAGCCAATCCCACAGATACGCAGTATTTT. This gives the protein CASSPYRVANPTDTQYF. The chain is built from TRBV3-1 (or the pseudogene TRBV3-2) and TRBJ2-3; D is undetermined. The CDR3 sequence is 17 residues long. Per germline, CDR1 LGHDT and CDR2 YNNKEL (reference sequence). V lost 4 bases, J lost 2 bases, and 19 bases lay in between.